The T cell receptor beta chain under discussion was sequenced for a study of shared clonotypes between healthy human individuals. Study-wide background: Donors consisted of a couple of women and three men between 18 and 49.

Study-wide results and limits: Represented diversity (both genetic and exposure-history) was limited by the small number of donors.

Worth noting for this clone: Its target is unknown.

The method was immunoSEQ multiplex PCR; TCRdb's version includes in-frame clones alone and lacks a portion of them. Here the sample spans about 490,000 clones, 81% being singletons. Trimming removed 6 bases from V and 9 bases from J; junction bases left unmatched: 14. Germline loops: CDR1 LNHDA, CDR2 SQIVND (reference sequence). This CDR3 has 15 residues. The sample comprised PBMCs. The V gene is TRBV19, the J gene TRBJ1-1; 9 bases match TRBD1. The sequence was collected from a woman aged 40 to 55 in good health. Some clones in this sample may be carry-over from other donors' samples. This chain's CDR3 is CASSQEGTGSRKAFF. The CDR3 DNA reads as TGTGCCAGTAGCCAAGAGGGGACAGGGTCTCGGAAAGCTTTCTTT. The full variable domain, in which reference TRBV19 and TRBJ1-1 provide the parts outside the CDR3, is DGGITQSPKYLFRKEGQNVTLSCEQNLNHDAMYWYRQDPGQGLRLIYYSQIVNDFQKGDIAEGYSVSREKKESFPLTVTSAQKNPTAFYLCASSQEGTGSRKAFFGQGTRLTVV.